A selection of T cell receptor beta chains follows, all from one sample in a study of PD-L1 blockade in urothelial cancer. The assay was immunoSEQ multiplex PCR, and TCRdb's table has in-frame clones only and misses some. The sample holds 90,000 to 120,000 clones, roughly nine tenths seen once. This sample comprised PBMCs, obtained around atezolizumab (anti-PD-L1) treatment. The receptors were gathered from a woman older than 75 with urothelial cancer. The CDR3 runs from the conserved cysteine through the conserved F or W. The D gene is left open where the match is weak. The size of a clone is reported for some rows only, either as once, few or many, or as a class for expanded clones.

clone size: few
J gene: TRBJ1-5
D gene: .
V gene: TRBV2
CDR3 protein: CASREDSLSNQPQHF
CDR3 DNA: TGTGCCAGCAGGGAGGACAGTTTGAGCAATCAGCCCCAGCATTTT

clone size: .
J gene: TRBJ2-7
D gene: TRBD2
V gene: TRBV6-1
CDR3 protein: CASSGREGHRLNYEQYF
CDR3 DNA: TGTGCCAGCAGTGGACGGGAGGGTCATAGATTAAACTACGAGCAGTACTTC

clone size: .
J gene: TRBJ2-1
D gene: .
V gene: TRBV28
CDR3 protein: CASSLSRIGEQFF
CDR3 DNA: TGTGCCAGCAGTTTATCGAGGATAGGTGAGCAGTTCTTC

clone size: once
J gene: TRBJ1-3
D gene: .
V gene: TRBV9
CDR3 protein: CASSVAIGNTIYF
CDR3 DNA: TGTGCCAGCAGCGTAGCTATCGGAAACACCATATATTTT

clone size: .
J gene: TRBJ2-7
D gene: .
V gene: TRBV27
CDR3 protein: CASSLMPGSEQYF
CDR3 DNA: TGTGCCAGCAGTTTAATGCCGGGTTCCGAGCAGTACTTC

clone size: .
J gene: TRBJ2-5
D gene: .
V gene: TRBV4-2
CDR3 protein: CASSQDLETQYF
CDR3 DNA: TGTGCCAGCAGCCAAGATCTGGAGACCCAGTACTTC

clone size: .
J gene: TRBJ2-3
D gene: .
V gene: TRBV28
CDR3 protein: CASSSLGRGGQYF
CDR3 DNA: TGTGCCAGCAGTTCCCTCGGGCGGGGAGGGCAGTATTTT

clone size: .
J gene: TRBJ2-1
D gene: .
V gene: TRBV5-5
CDR3 protein: CASSFSVSTYNEQFF
CDR3 DNA: TGTGCCAGCAGCTTCTCGGTCTCGACCTACAATGAGCAGTTCTTC

clone size: .
J gene: TRBJ1-1
D gene: .
V gene: TRBV7-8
CDR3 protein: CASSLEGPNTEAFF
CDR3 DNA: TGTGCCAGCAGCTTAGAGGGGCCGAACACTGAAGCTTTCTTT

clone size: .
J gene: TRBJ1-1
D gene: .
V gene: TRBV10-3
CDR3 protein: CAISESRLSTEAFF
CDR3 DNA: TGTGCCATCAGTGAGTCCCGCCTATCCACTGAAGCTTTCTTT

clone size: .
J gene: TRBJ2-7
D gene: TRBD1
V gene: TRBV7-3
CDR3 protein: CASSLETGTGSYEQYF
CDR3 DNA: TGTGCCAGCAGCTTGGAGACCGGGACAGGAAGCTACGAGCAGTACTTC

clone size: .
J gene: TRBJ2-1
D gene: TRBD2
V gene: TRBV11-3
CDR3 protein: CASSLAGGGLPREQFF
CDR3 DNA: TGTGCCAGCAGCTTAGCGGGAGGTGGGCTTCCACGAGAGCAGTTCTTC

clone size: .
J gene: TRBJ2-1
D gene: TRBD1
V gene: TRBV11-3
CDR3 protein: CASSPPGQGARNEQFF
CDR3 DNA: TGTGCCAGCAGCCCACCCGGACAGGGGGCCCGCAATGAGCAGTTCTTC

clone size: .
J gene: TRBJ1-5
D gene: TRBD1
V gene: TRBV19
CDR3 protein: CASSIPTAGQGAHQPQHF
CDR3 DNA: TGTGCCAGTAGTATACCCACCGCGGGACAGGGGGCTCATCAGCCCCAGCATTTT

clone size: once
J gene: TRBJ1-1
D gene: TRBD1
V gene: TRBV30
CDR3 protein: CAWSVPGQGRAFF
CDR3 DNA: TGTGCCTGGAGTGTCCCGGGACAGGGGAGAGCTTTCTTT

clone size: .
J gene: TRBJ2-7
D gene: .
V gene: TRBV19
CDR3 protein: CASSMAGQSYEQYF
CDR3 DNA: TGTGCCAGTAGTATGGCGGGACAGTCCTACGAGCAGTACTTC

clone size: few
J gene: TRBJ2-7
D gene: .
V gene: TRBV28
CDR3 protein: CASSPGLPRGYEQYF
CDR3 DNA: TGTGCCAGCAGTCCGGGACTCCCACGGGGCTACGAGCAGTACTTC

clone size: .
J gene: TRBJ2-1
D gene: .
V gene: TRBV5-6
CDR3 protein: CASSLTSYNEQFF
CDR3 DNA: TGTGCCAGCAGCTTGACTAGCTACAATGAGCAGTTCTTC

clone size: once
J gene: TRBJ2-6
D gene: .
V gene: TRBV2
CDR3 protein: CASSRDINSGANVLTF
CDR3 DNA: TGTGCCAGCAGTCGAGACATAAACTCTGGGGCCAACGTCCTGACTTTC

clone size: .
J gene: TRBJ2-1
D gene: .
V gene: TRBV5-1
CDR3 protein: CASSLGGASNEQFF
CDR3 DNA: TGCGCCAGCAGCTTGGGAGGAGCCTCCAATGAGCAGTTCTTC

clone size: .
J gene: TRBJ1-2
D gene: TRBD1
V gene: TRBV25-1
CDR3 protein: CASSVDRDYGYTF
CDR3 DNA: TGTGCCAGCAGTGTTGACAGGGACTATGGCTACACCTTC

clone size: .
J gene: TRBJ2-2
D gene: .
V gene: TRBV5-1
CDR3 protein: CASSWAGLRNTGELFF
CDR3 DNA: TGCGCCAGCAGCTGGGCAGGGCTTCGTAACACCGGGGAGCTGTTTTTT

clone size: once
J gene: TRBJ2-2
D gene: .
V gene: TRBV30
CDR3 protein: CSMGAQGLFF
CDR3 DNA: TGTTCCATGGGGGCCCAGGGGCTGTTTTTT

clone size: .
J gene: TRBJ1-1
D gene: TRBD1
V gene: TRBV28
CDR3 protein: CASSLTGTGFRAFF
CDR3 DNA: TGTGCCAGCAGTCTCACCGGGACAGGGTTTAGGGCTTTCTTT

clone size: .
J gene: TRBJ1-1
D gene: .
V gene: TRBV2
CDR3 protein: CAAEPGNGRNTEAFF
CDR3 DNA: TGTGCCGCCGAACCGGGAAACGGACGGAACACTGAAGCTTTCTTT

clone size: .
J gene: TRBJ1-5
D gene: TRBD1
V gene: TRBV9
CDR3 protein: CASSRGTGGGNQPQHF
CDR3 DNA: TGTGCCAGCAGCCGCGGGACAGGGGGAGGCAATCAGCCCCAGCATTTT

clone size: .
J gene: TRBJ2-1
D gene: TRBD1
V gene: TRBV10-2
CDR3 protein: CASSESGGLYNEQFF
CDR3 DNA: TGCGCCAGCAGTGAGTCAGGGGGCCTATACAATGAGCAGTTCTTC

clone size: .
J gene: TRBJ1-1
D gene: TRBD1
V gene: TRBV29-1
CDR3 protein: CSFYRGQGNTEAFF
CDR3 DNA: TGCAGCTTTTACAGAGGACAGGGGAACACTGAAGCTTTCTTT

clone size: .
J gene: TRBJ2-1
D gene: TRBD2
V gene: TRBV5-1
CDR3 protein: CASSTSGAGSYNEQFF
CDR3 DNA: TGCGCCAGCAGTACTAGCGGGGCTGGCTCCTACAATGAGCAGTTCTTC